This T cell receptor (beta chain) was sequenced for a study of CD8 T cells in Susac syndrome (dated by TCRdb to between 2017 and 2020). General notes on the study: The study used repertoire sequencing to test whether antigen drove CD8+ T cell activation and differentiation in Susac syndrome. Findings and caveats that apply to the study as a whole: The TCR sequencing and HLA analysis was acknowledged to have included a relatively small number of individuals.

For this clonotype: Its antigen is still unknown. No much larger clone is present one base from it, and per-base qualities are unavailable.

RNA was extracted using the RNeasy kit, and about 0.5 to 1 microgram was reverse transcribed with random hexamers. TCR beta CDR3 regions were amplified with the immunoSEQ multiplex PCR assay covering 54 Vbeta and 13 Jbeta segments. Bias from PCR amplification was corrected by using a synthetic template baseline for primer optimization and for computational correction. Concerning the study's data processing: Reads were annotated to V, D and J genes according to IMGT and were analyzed with immunoSEQ Analyzer, with only productive sequences retained. Clonality was computed as one minus Shannon entropy normalized by log2 of the number of productive unique sequences. For each patient and control, public and private clones were evaluated among the 100 most prevalent clones. Susac-specific clones were defined as absent from healthy and MS cohorts, roughly 1,100 published viral clones and other ImmuneACCESS disease sequences. Starting from the raw public reads, TCRdb applied fastp trimming at Q25, assembled clones with MiXCR and retained in-frame beta chains. Identical CDR3 protein sequences are pooled into one entry, listed with their most common genes and DNA. V and J calls and clone size were set by TCRdb, not the authors. The sample table shows under 250,000 distinct CDR3 sequences, and over 85% are seen once. The top ten hold roughly 0.072% of the sample.

CDR3 length: 16 amino acids, cysteine to phenylalanine. Only the CDR3 DNA is retained, 48 bases long and in frame from the first base. CDR1 and CDR2 are read off the germline V gene as SGDLS and YYNGEE. V and J are trimmed by 3 bases and 2 bases, and the gene matches miss 8 bases of the junction. Peripheral blood CD8+ and CD4+ T cells from healthy donors, Susac syndrome patients and multiple sclerosis patients were profiled by high-throughput TCR beta sequencing. The multiple sclerosis controls were treatment-naive patients whose relapsing-remitting disease, either stable or active, fulfilled the revised McDonald criteria. CD8+ TEMRA cells were enriched by FACS, while bulk CD8+ and CD4+ T cells were purified by magnetic negative isolation. Blood was collected in EDTA tubes and processed within 24 hours, with PBMCs isolated through density gradient centrifugation. PBMCs intended for TCR sequencing were cryopreserved in liquid nitrogen and were subsequently thawed in a 37 degrees C water bath. The sorted or isolated CD4+, CD8+ and CD8+ TEMRA cells reached a purity of at least 90%.

This TCR was sampled from a human donor with multiple sclerosis. The rearrangement combines TRBV9 with TRBJ1-2; TRBD1 aligns with 9 central bases. Sequencing was done on a sample of CD4+ T cells from PBMCs. The sequenced DNA is TGTGCCAGCAGCGCAAGGGGACAGGGAGGGAACTATGGCTACACCTTC. Its coded protein is CASSARGQGGNYGYTF.